The following is a T cell receptor beta chain sequence with its context. Its antigen is unknown. A universal primer site came from template switching; cDNA carried unique molecular identifiers. TCRdb reanalysed the 5' RACE reads using MiXCR and keeps one entry per CDR3 protein. The repertoire holds about 300,000 distinct CDR3 sequences, with roughly 12% as singletons. This sample was included in a study of identical twins. Overall study results and limits: Twins shared out-of-frame alpha sequences with excess low generation probability. Whereas memory repertoires showed no such difference, abundant cord blood beta clonotypes carried fewer insertions.

The germline V gene encodes CDR1 KGHSH and CDR2 LQKENI. This CDR3 spans 16 amino acids. The J segment lost 4 bases and the V segment lost 5 bases, leaving 8 bases of the junction unmatched. The sample also formed part of further work on yellow fever vaccine responses in identical twins.

The chain uses TRBV18 and TRBJ2-2; the match to TRBD1 covers 9 bases. Sample: CD8+ T cells sorted from blood. The sequence came from a woman younger than 35 in good health. CDR3 DNA: TGTGCCAGCTCAGAGTACGACAGGGGGAGCACCGGGGAGCTGTTTTTT. It yields the protein CASSEYDRGSTGELFF.